A selection of T cell receptor beta chains follows, all from one sample in a study of control samples from healthy donors and cancer patients. The table came from immunoSEQ multiplex PCR; TCRdb's copy has only in-frame clones and leaves some out. The sample comprises tens of thousands of clones, around 90% of which are singletons, and 13% to 15% rests with the top ten. The sample consisted of blood. These receptors were collected from a woman aged 70-85 years in good health. Both conserved end residues are part of each CDR3. The D gene is left open where the match is weak. Clone size is not always given. Where it is, it says once, few, many or a class for expanded clones.

CDR3nt | CDR3aa | d_gene | j_gene | abundance | v_gene
TGTGCCAGCAGTTACGGTAGGGACTGGAACTATGGCTACACCTTC | CASSYGRDWNYGYTF | NA | TRBJ1-2 | once | TRBV6-2/TRBV6-3
TGCGCCAGCAGCCCGGGGGGAGGCGTGAACACCGGGGAGCTGTTTTTT | CASSPGGGVNTGELFF | TRBD2 | TRBJ2-2 | NA | TRBV5-1
TGTGCCAGCAGCTTGGGGACAGGCGGCGAGCAGTACTTC | CASSLGTGGEQYF | TRBD1 | TRBJ2-7 | NA | TRBV5-6
TGCGCCAGCAGCAAAGGAGGGTGGGAGAACACTGAAGCTTTCTTT | CASSKGGWENTEAFF | NA | TRBJ1-1 | few | TRBV5-1
TGTGCCAGTAGTATTACCGCAGGGCCCCTCAATCAGCCCCAGCATTTT | CASSITAGPLNQPQHF | NA | TRBJ1-5 | NA | TRBV19
TGTGCCAGCAGCTTAGCCCACCCCTCCGGGGACACCGGGGAGCTGTTTTTT | CASSLAHPSGDTGELFF | NA | TRBJ2-2 | few | TRBV7-6
TGTGCCAGCAGGACCGGGGGCGCAGATGGCTACACCTTC | CASRTGGADGYTF | NA | TRBJ1-2 | NA | TRBV6-5
TGTGCCAGCAGCTTAGAGAAGGGTTTGAACACTGAAGCTTTCTTT | CASSLEKGLNTEAFF | NA | TRBJ1-1 | NA | TRBV13
TGTGCCAGCAGCTTACGGGGGTTCCAAGAGACCCAGTACTTC | CASSLRGFQETQYF | NA | TRBJ2-5 | NA | TRBV7-3
TGTGCCACCAGCAGAGAGGGAGTAGTGGGTGGAGAGACCCAGTACTTC | CATSREGVVGGETQYF | NA | TRBJ2-5 | NA | TRBV15
TGTGCCAGCAGCTGGACAGGGGGCACCGGGGAGCTGTTTTTT | CASSWTGGTGELFF | TRBD1 | TRBJ2-2 | NA | TRBV7-3
TGTGCCACCAGCGGGACAGCCGGCTATGGCTACACCTTC | CATSGTAGYGYTF | TRBD1 | TRBJ1-2 | NA | TRBV15
TGTGCCACCAGTGATCGGCGGGGCCATGAGCAGTTCTTC | CATSDRRGHEQFF | NA | TRBJ2-1 | NA | TRBV24-1
TGTGCCAGTAGTGTGGGACGGATGAACACTGAAGCTTTCTTT | CASSVGRMNTEAFF | NA | TRBJ1-1 | NA | TRBV19
TGCAGTGCTAGTCGCCCGGACAACTATGGCTACACCTTC | CSASRPDNYGYTF | NA | TRBJ1-2 | few | TRBV20-1
TGTGCCAGCAGTTTATCGGTACGGGGGGTCTATGGCTACACCTTC | CASSLSVRGVYGYTF | NA | TRBJ1-2 | NA | TRBV27
TGTGCCAGTAGTACAGCCCTCGTGGCTGAAGCTTTCTTT | CASSTALVAEAFF | NA | TRBJ1-1 | NA | TRBV19
TGTGCCAGCTCACCACCAGACGGGGGCGCGAGCTCCTACGAGCAGTACTTC | CASSPPDGGASSYEQYF | NA | TRBJ2-7 | medium-sized | TRBV18
TGTGCCTGGAGTGACCAGGGACAGGGGCACCAAGAGACCCAGTACTTC | CAWSDQGQGHQETQYF | TRBD1 | TRBJ2-5 | NA | TRBV30
TGTGCCAGCAGCTTAAGGCGGGGGGCCCACAATGAGCAGTTCTTC | CASSLRRGAHNEQFF | TRBD2 | TRBJ2-1 | NA | TRBV7-9
TGTGCCAGCAGGGATGGGGAATACACTGAAGCTTTCTTT | CASRDGEYTEAFF | NA | TRBJ1-1 | NA | TRBV13
TGTGCCAGCAGCATCCAGGGACCGCCGAACACCGGGGAGCTGTTTTTT | CASSIQGPPNTGELFF | NA | TRBJ2-2 | NA | TRBV7-3
TGTGCCAGCAGCTTCGGGCAACAAGAGACCCAGTACTTC | CASSFGQQETQYF | NA | TRBJ2-5 | NA | TRBV7-6
TGTGCCTGGAGTCTGGGGGGGAACACTGAAGCTTTCTTT | CAWSLGGNTEAFF | NA | TRBJ1-1 | NA | TRBV30
TGCGCCAGCAGCTTGGTCACAGGGGGGAACACTGAAGCTTTCTTT | CASSLVTGGNTEAFF | TRBD1 | TRBJ1-1 | NA | TRBV5-1
TGTGCCAGCAGTTCCGTTCATGGGGGGGACTATGGCTACACCTTC | CASSSVHGGDYGYTF | NA | TRBJ1-2 | NA | TRBV6-6
TGTGCCAGCAGCAGACAGGGATCCGGGGAGCTGTTTTTT | CASSRQGSGELFF | TRBD1 | TRBJ2-2 | NA | TRBV6-2/TRBV6-3
TGTGCCAGCAGTCCGGGGTATGACACTGAAGCTTTCTTT | CASSPGYDTEAFF | NA | TRBJ1-1 | NA | TRBV6-5
TGTGCCAGCAGGAGAGACAATGAGCAGTTCTTC | CASRRDNEQFF | NA | TRBJ2-1 | NA | TRBV7-8
TGTGCCAGCTCCGCCCCAGGGTGGGCCGGGGAGCTGTTTTTT | CASSAPGWAGELFF | NA | TRBJ2-2 | NA | TRBV6-5
TGCAGCGGCGTGCGGGACTCCTACAATGAGCAGTTCTTC | CSGVRDSYNEQFF | NA | TRBJ2-1 | NA | TRBV29-1
TGTGCCTGGAGCCGAGGGGCAGTCAAGGAGACCCAGTACTTC | CAWSRGAVKETQYF | NA | TRBJ2-5 | NA | TRBV30
TGCGCCAGCAGCGATAAGACAGGGGGCGCGGCCAATGAGCAGTTCTTC | CASSDKTGGAANEQFF | TRBD1 | TRBJ2-1 | NA | TRBV5-1
TGTGCCAGCAGCGTACAGTCAAATGAAAAACTGTTTTTT | CASSVQSNEKLFF | NA | TRBJ1-4 | few | TRBV9
TGTGCCAGTAGTCCGGCACAGGTTTTTAAACTGTTTTTT | CASSPAQVFKLFF | NA | TRBJ1-4 | NA | TRBV19
TGTGCCACTACCTCACGGGACAGGGGTAACTATGGCTACACCTTC | CATTSRDRGNYGYTF | TRBD1 | TRBJ1-2 | NA | TRBV19
TGTGCCACAAACACGGGACAAAATGAAGCTTTCTTT | CATNTGQNEAFF | NA | TRBJ1-1 | NA | TRBV10-3
TGTGCCAGCAGCTTAACCGCGGGGGCCGCGGGCTATGGCTACACCTTC | CASSLTAGAAGYGYTF | NA | TRBJ1-2 | NA | TRBV7-2
TGTGCCAGCAGTGATGGTAGGAGTCGCGACACCATATATTTT | CASSDGRSRDTIYF | NA | TRBJ1-3 | NA | TRBV6-1
TGTGCCAGCAGCCAAGACGAGGGTCAGCCCCAGCATTTT | CASSQDEGQPQHF | NA | TRBJ1-5 | NA | TRBV4-2
TGTGCCAGCAGCCAGGGGGCTACAGCAACCTACGAGCAGTACTTC | CASSQGATATYEQYF | NA | TRBJ2-7 | NA | TRBV4-2
TGTGCCAGCTCCCCAGAGACCCAGTACTTC | CASSPETQYF | NA | TRBJ2-5 | NA | TRBV2
TGCAGTGCTAGTAAAGGGCCAAATCAGCCCCAGCATTTT | CSASKGPNQPQHF | NA | TRBJ1-5 | NA | TRBV20-1
TGTGCCAGCAGCCGCGGGACAGGGTGGCCCAACTATGGCTACACCTTC | CASSRGTGWPNYGYTF | TRBD1 | TRBJ1-2 | once | TRBV11-2
TGTGCCACCAGCAGAGGGTTTACTGGGCAGGGTTCATCCTACGAGCAGTACTTC | CATSRGFTGQGSSYEQYF | NA | TRBJ2-7 | NA | TRBV15
TGCGCCAGCAGGTCCCTTCAGGGCCAATACGAGCAGTACTTC | CASRSLQGQYEQYF | NA | TRBJ2-7 | NA | TRBV5-1
TGTGCCAGCAGCCCCGGTGAGGGCGGAACCATATATTTT | CASSPGEGGTIYF | NA | TRBJ1-3 | NA | TRBV12-3/TRBV12-4
TGTGCCAGCAGCTTTCCATTGAACACTGAAGCTTTCTTT | CASSFPLNTEAFF | NA | TRBJ1-1 | NA | TRBV7-2
TGTGCCAGCAGTGCATCAGGGTATGGCTACACCTTC | CASSASGYGYTF | NA | TRBJ1-2 | NA | TRBV6-2/TRBV6-3
TGTGCCAGCAGTGAAAGGGGTGAAGCTTTCTTT | CASSERGEAFF | NA | TRBJ1-1 | NA | TRBV6-1
TGTGCCAGCAGCTTGGATGGCCCAGACTACAATGAGCAGTTCTTC | CASSLDGPDYNEQFF | NA | TRBJ2-1 | NA | TRBV5-5
TGCGCCAGCAGCGAAGGACTAGCGGGACACAATGAGCAGTTCTTC | CASSEGLAGHNEQFF | TRBD2 | TRBJ2-1 | NA | TRBV5-1
TGTGCCAGCAGTACCAACAGGGCATTGAGCTCCCGAACTGAAGCTTTCTTT | CASSTNRALSSRTEAFF | NA | TRBJ1-1 | NA | TRBV28
TGTGCCAGCAGGGCGACTAGCGGCGGTGGGGAGCAGTACTTC | CASRATSGGGEQYF | TRBD2 | TRBJ2-7 | NA | TRBV6-5
TGTGCCAGCACCCCGAGGGGGGACCTAACCTACGAGCAGTACTTC | CASTPRGDLTYEQYF | NA | TRBJ2-7 | NA | TRBV7-8
TGTGCCAGCAGCGTAGCCGGGGGTAGGAGTGAAAAACTGTTTTTT | CASSVAGGRSEKLFF | NA | TRBJ1-4 | once | TRBV9
TGTGCCAGCAGCCAGTCGGGAGGAAAAGCTTTCTTT | CASSQSGGKAFF | NA | TRBJ1-1 | NA | TRBV3-1/TRBV3-2
TGTGCCAGCAGTGACGTGGTGAAAGCTTTCTTT | CASSDVVKAFF | NA | TRBJ1-1 | NA | TRBV2
TGTGCCAGCAGCACCCGTATAAACACTGAAGCTTTCTTT | CASSTRINTEAFF | NA | TRBJ1-1 | NA | TRBV7-9